The rows below give T cell receptor beta chains drawn from one sample of a study of CD8 T cells in Susac syndrome. Each CDR3 protein gets one entry after TCRdb re-called the immunoSEQ multiplex PCR reads with MiXCR. The sample has roughly 180,000 distinct CDR3 sequences, approximately 93% seen once; the top ten hold 0.09% to 0.1%. Specimen: CD4+ T cells from PBMCs. The receptors stem from a human donor with multiple sclerosis. CDR3s include the opening cysteine and the closing phenylalanine or tryptophan. The D gene is left open where the match is weak. Size is omitted from some rows. Given values are once, few, many or a class for expanded clones.

TRBJ2-7 . 14 TRBV6-5 . CASSFGLPIYEQYF TGTGCCAGCAGTTTCGGCCTCCCTATCTACGAGCAGTACTTC
TRBJ2-2 . 14 TRBV12-3/TRBV12-4 . CASSLGRHTGELFF TGTGCCAGCAGTTTGGGACGGCACACCGGGGAGCTGTTTTTT
TRBJ2-1 . 13 TRBV2 . CASSQPGGNEQFF TGTGCCAGCAGTCAACCTGGGGGCAATGAGCAGTTCTTC
TRBJ1-2 . 13 TRBV7-9 . CASSPNAGSGYTF TGTGCCAGCAGCCCGAATGCAGGGTCTGGCTACACCTTC
TRBJ2-1 . 16 TRBV28 TRBD2 CASSLISTSGRGEQFF TGTGCCAGCAGTTTAATCAGTACTAGCGGGAGAGGTGAGCAGTTCTTC
TRBJ2-7 . 15 TRBV6-1 . CASTSPGGLHHEQYF TGTGCCAGCACCTCCCCTGGCGGACTGCACCACGAGCAGTACTTC
TRBJ2-1 once 17 TRBV3-1 TRBD2 CASSQDPASGKYNEQFF TGTGCCAGCAGCCAAGACCCAGCTAGCGGGAAGTACAATGAGCAGTTCTTC
TRBJ1-1 . 16 TRBV27 . CASSLGLGLAGTEAFF TGTGCCAGCAGTTTGGGCTTAGGACTGGCGGGCACTGAAGCTTTCTTT
TRBJ1-3 . 15 TRBV7-2 . CASSLNPYSGNTIYF TGTGCCAGCAGCTTAAACCCCTACTCTGGAAACACCATATATTTT
TRBJ1-1 . 14 TRBV6-2/TRBV6-3 TRBD1 CASSYKGGATEAFF TGTGCCAGCAGTTACAAAGGGGGCGCCACTGAAGCTTTCTTT
TRBJ2-3 . 19 TRBV11-2 TRBD2 CASSSPRTSGGAKTDTQYF TGTGCCAGCAGCTCCCCCCGGACTAGCGGGGGGGCGAAGACAGATACGCAGTATTTT